The 31 T cell receptor beta chains presented below share a single source sample, sequenced in a study of T cell repertoires in cytomegalovirus infection. MiXCR, applied by TCRdb to the reads, yields one record per CDR3 protein. The repertoire holds 310,000 or so distinct CDR3 sequences, with roughly 24% as singletons. The material sequenced was PBMCs. The receptors here all came from a human donor in good health (CMV status not recorded). Some clones in this sample may be carry-over from other donors' samples.

V usage is TRBV6-5 and J usage is TRBJ1-3; D is ambiguous. Germline lookup yields CDR1 MNHEY and CDR2 SVGAGI. The V end lost 0 bases, the J end lost 0 bases, and 3 bases lay between the germline ends. This CDR3 is built from 14 residues. The CDR3 nucleotides read TGTGCCAGCAGTTACTCCACCTCTGGAAACACCATATATTTT. This encodes CASSYSTSGNTIYF.

The table lists this clonotype with a count of one. This sequence joins TRBV11-2 and TRBJ2-3, with D possibly TRBD2 on 5 matching bases. CDR3 size: 13 residues. V was pared by 4 bases and J by 2 bases, with 7 bases between. Germline CDR1 is SGHAT and CDR2 is FQNNGV. CDR3 bases: TGTGCCAGCAGCTGGACTGACACAGATACGCAGTATTTT. Its protein product is CASSWTDTDTQYF. Full variable domain (remainder filled in from reference TRBV11-2 and TRBJ2-3): EAGVAQSPRYKIIEKRQSVAFWCNPISGHATLYWYQQILGQGPKLLIQFQNNGVVDDSQLPKDRFSAERLKGVDSTLKIQPAKLEDSAVYLCASSWTDTDTQYFGPGTRLTVL.

This chain uses TRBV2 with TRBJ1-2; D gene unclear. V was shortened by 5 bases and J by 7 bases, with 11 bases between the two germline ends. Germline CDR1 is SNHLY and CDR2 is FYNNEI. This CDR3 has 12 amino acids. CDR3 region: CASSNGERGYTF. In nucleotides, the CDR3 is TGTGCCAGCAGTAACGGGGAGCGTGGCTACACCTTC.

On this clonotype itself: This could be a read error, since a much larger clone is one nucleotide away. The DNA for the CDR3 is TGTGCCAGCAGCCCCCTGAGAGGGCTGGATGAAAAACCGTTTTTT. It yields the protein CASSPLRGLDEKPFF. The chain is built from TRBV7-6 and TRBJ1-4; D gene uncertain. The CDR3 totals 15 residues. Germline V CDR1 and CDR2: SGHVS, FNYEAQ.

This clonotype was seen only a few times. The rearrangement uses TRBV29-1 and TRBJ1-5; no clear D gene. From germline, CDR1 is SQVTM and CDR2 ANQGSEA. Trimming pared 4 bases from V and 2 bases from J, leaving 12 bases between. The CDR3 runs to 14 residues. For the CDR3, the DNA is TGCAGCGTTGCGGAGTCATGGGGCAATCAGCCCCAGCATTTT. Amino acids: CSVAESWGNQPQHF.

J is TRBJ1-1 and V is TRBV12-3 or TRBV12-4; a possible D gene is TRBD1 (6 bases). The ends were cut back, 5 bases at V and 4 bases at J, with 14 bases in the middle. The CDR3 is 14 amino acids. The CDR3 reads CASSPGQIGTEAFF. The CDR3 nucleotides read TGTGCCAGCAGTCCAGGACAGATAGGCACTGAAGCTTTCTTT.

This clonotype was recorded at least ten times. CDR3 sequence (DNA): TGTGCCAGCAGCCCGGAGGGGGGGGAGACCCAGTACTTC. Its translation is CASSPEGGETQYF. V and J are TRBV7-2 and TRBJ2-5; D may be TRBD2 (7 bases). With 5 bases removed from V and 5 bases from J, the gap between germline ends came to 12 bases. This CDR3 is built from 13 residues. Germline assignment: CDR1 SGHTA and CDR2 FQGNSA.

Notes on this clonotype: The junction departs from the called germline gene at one end, perhaps through a read error. This chain connects TRBV4-1 to TRBJ2-1, with TRBD1 as a possible D gene (6 bases). Germline-derived CDR1 and CDR2 are MGHRA and YSYEKL. The CDR3 runs 16 residues. This CDR3 reads CASSVGNPGAPAEQFF. CDR3 DNA: TGTGCCAGCAGCGTTGGTAATCCAGGGGCCCCCGCTGAGCAGTTCTTC.

This clonotype was counted only a few times. The chain joins TRBV5-1 to TRBJ2-7; 9 positions agree with TRBD1. V gave up 5 bases and J gave up 3 bases; unmatched junction bases: 6. The germline CDR1 and CDR2 sequences are SGHRS and YFSETQ. The CDR3 totals 14 residues. CDR3 residues: CASREATGGYEQYF. In nucleotides, the CDR3 is TGCGCCAGCAGAGAAGCGACAGGGGGCTACGAGCAGTACTTC.

There are a few counts of this clonotype. The V and J genes are TRBV20-1 and TRBJ2-3, with 10 bases identical to TRBD2. The CDR3 spans 16 residues. CDR1 and CDR2 from the germline V gene are DFQATT and SNEGSKA (reference sequence). The ends lost 1 base at V and 5 bases at J; junction bases unmatched: 9. As DNA, the CDR3 is TGCAGTGCTAGAGTTCCTAGCGGGAGACGAGGAGATACGCAGTATTTT. Encoded protein: CSARVPSGRRGDTQYF.

This clonotype was seen ten or more times. This chain links TRBV7-2 with TRBJ1-5; D gene ambiguous. CDR1 is SGHTA, CDR2 FQGNSA, per germline. Trimming pared 1 base from V and 3 bases from J, leaving 7 bases between. CDR3 length equals 14 residues. CDR3 region: CASSLVGNNQPQHF. In DNA form, the CDR3 reads TGTGCCAGCAGCTTAGTGGGGAACAATCAGCCCCAGCATTTT. Full variable domain (missing parts from reference TRBV7-2 and TRBJ1-5): GAGVSQSPSNKVTEKGKDVELRCDPISGHTALYWYRQSLGQGLEFLIYFQGNSAPDKSGLPSDRFSAERTGGSVSTLTIQRTQQEDSAVYLCASSLVGNNQPQHFGDGTRLSIL.

The chain recombines TRBV6-1 with TRBJ1-2; TRBD1 agrees at 8 bases. The length of the CDR3 is 15 residues. CDR1 and CDR2 from the germline V gene are MNHNS and SASEGT. With 2 bases clipped from V and 2 bases from J, the junction kept 4 bases outside the gene matches. The CDR3 is CASSESQGANYGYTF. The CDR3 bases are TGTGCCAGCAGTGAATCCCAGGGGGCGAACTATGGCTACACCTTC.

In its sample, this clonotype was seen a few times. At one of its ends the junction is not consistent with the germline gene, which may arise from a read error. The chain employs TRBV5-3 and TRBJ2-5, with 11 bases identical to TRBD2. TRBV5-3 is placed among ORFs of uncertain function. This CDR3 contains 15 residues. The DNA for the CDR3 is TGTGCCAGCAGCTTTACTAGCGGGGGACAAGAGACCCAGTACTTC. It encodes CASSFTSGGQETQYF.

This clonotype was counted a few times. The CDR3 bases are TGTGCCAGCAGCCCGCGGACAGGGGCGGAAGAGACCCAGTACTTC. Translation gives CASSPRTGAEETQYF. V and J are TRBV28 and TRBJ2-5; 9 bases match TRBD1. The CDR3 is 15 amino acids. Looked up from germline, CDR1 is MDHEN and CDR2 is SYDVKM. The ends lost 6 bases at V and 3 bases at J; junction bases unmatched: 8.

CDR3 amino acids: CASRSGGRAETGELFF. The CDR3 DNA is TGTGCCAGCAGGTCAGGGGGGAGGGCCGAGACCGGGGAGCTGTTTTTT. The chain combines TRBV7-6 with TRBJ2-2; possibly TRBD1 or TRBD2 for D (7 bases each). CDR1 is SGHVS, CDR2 FNYEAQ, per germline. V was pared by 6 bases and J by 5 bases, with 19 bases between. CDR3 length: 16 amino acids.

The chain combines TRBV29-1 with TRBJ2-1; tentatively, D is TRBD1 (6 bases). CDR3 length: 14 residues. The V gene's germline CDR1 is SQVTM and CDR2 ANQGSEA. V was clipped by 4 bases and J by 6 bases, with 16 bases between them. The CDR3 nucleotides read TGCAGCGTTGGGCCAGGGAAAGGGGGCAATGAGCAGTTCTTC. Translation gives CSVGPGKGGNEQFF.

This chain uses TRBV7-3 with TRBJ1-6; D possibly corresponds to TRBD1 (5 bases). Looked up from germline, CDR1 is SGHTA and CDR2 is FQGTGA. V was clipped by 2 bases and J by 3 bases, with 8 bases between them. The CDR3 loop spans 15 amino acids. The CDR3 is CASSLQGDYNSPLHF. Written as DNA, the CDR3 is TGTGCCAGCAGCTTACAGGGTGACTATAATTCACCCCTCCACTTT. Full variable domain (outside the CDR3, taken from reference TRBV7-3 and TRBJ1-6): GAGVSQTPSNKVTEKGKYVELRCDPISGHTALYWYRQSLGQGPEFLIYFQGTGAADDSGLPNDRFFAVRPEGSVSTLKIQRTERGDSAVYLCASSLQGDYNSPLHFGNGTRLTVT.

This clonotype was recorded a few times. The V call is TRBV29-1, the J call TRBJ1-5, with D possibly matching TRBD1 (5 bases). Trimming took off 5 bases at V and 6 bases at J, with 11 bases between the two ends. Germline lookup yields CDR1 SQVTM and CDR2 ANQGSEA. The CDR3 loop spans 12 amino acids. The CDR3 here is CSVRDPGQPQHF. The DNA of the CDR3 is TGCAGCGTTAGGGACCCCGGTCAGCCCCAGCATTTT.

The chain carries TRBV3-1 and TRBJ2-1; 10 nucleotides match TRBD2. The CDR3 is made up of 14 amino acids. Germline V gene data show CDR1 as LGHDT and CDR2 as YNNKEL (reference sequence). J was trimmed by 10 bases and V by 2 bases; bases with no gene match: 5. This chain's CDR3 is CASSQTAGGKEQFF. DNA of the CDR3: TGTGCCAGCAGCCAAACAGCGGGAGGGAAAGAGCAGTTCTTC.

This clonotype has just a few counts. The J gene is TRBJ2-5, the V gene TRBV19; 9 bases are shared with TRBD1. With V trimmed by 4 bases and J by 2 bases, 5 bases remained unmatched. The germline gives CDR1 LNHDA, CDR2 SQIVND (reference sequence). CDR3 length: 15 residues. Here the CDR3 reads CASSTTDRGQETQYF. For the CDR3, the DNA is TGTGCCAGTAGTACGACGGACAGGGGACAAGAGACCCAGTACTTC. The entire variable domain, with the rest obtained from reference TRBV19 and TRBJ2-5, is as follows: DGGITQSPKYLFRKEGQNVTLSCEQNLNHDAMYWYRQDPGQGLRLIYYSQIVNDFQKGDIAEGYSVSREKKESFPLTVTSAQKNPTAFYLCASSTTDRGQETQYFGPGTRLLVL.

The V call is TRBV20-1, the J call TRBJ2-1; D is ambiguous. The germline CDR1 and CDR2 sequences are DFQATT and SNEGSKA (reference sequence). The CDR3 length is 14 residues. Trimming cost V 4 bases and J 0 bases, with 10 bases left between them. Here the CDR3 DNA reads TGCAGTGCTAAGGGCCCGAGCTCCTACAATGAGCAGTTCTTC. Translated: CSAKGPSSYNEQFF.

The chain has TRBV6-1 and TRBJ2-1; D is unclear. Trimming took off 8 bases at V and 8 bases at J, with 13 bases between the two ends. The CDR3 is 12 amino acids. From germline, CDR1 is MNHNS and CDR2 SASEGT. CDR3 amino acids: CASPRTSHEQFF. The CDR3 DNA follows: TGTGCCAGCCCTCGGACCTCGCATGAGCAGTTCTTC.

The chain joins TRBV11-2 to TRBJ1-5; unclear D gene. Trimming cost V 1 base and J 7 bases, with 8 bases left between them. The CDR3 covers 13 residues. Germline lookup yields CDR1 SGHAT and CDR2 FQNNGV. In DNA form, the CDR3 reads TGTGCCAGCAGCTTAGGTCGACCCCAGCCCCAGCATTTT. It encodes CASSLGRPQPQHF.

This clonotype was detected many times. The chain employs TRBV12-3 or TRBV12-4 and TRBJ1-6; 9 bases agree with TRBD1. V shed 7 bases and J 6 bases; nucleotides not matched to a gene: 4. CDR3 size: 14 residues. CDR3 sequence (DNA): TGTGCCAGCACCATGACAGGGGGTAATTCACCCCTCCACTTT. It specifies CASTMTGGNSPLHF.

The rearrangement joins TRBV7-2 to TRBJ2-2, with no clear D. Germline V lookup: CDR1 SGHTA, CDR2 FQGNSA. The length of the CDR3 is 13 residues. V lost 4 bases, J lost 4 bases, and 7 bases lay in between. The CDR3 is CASSWVGTGELFF. The DNA of the CDR3 is TGTGCCAGCAGCTGGGTTGGCACCGGGGAGCTGTTTTTT. Drawing the rest from reference TRBV7-2 and TRBJ2-2, the complete variable domain is GAGVSQSPSNKVTEKGKDVELRCDPISGHTALYWYRQSLGQGLEFLIYFQGNSAPDKSGLPSDRFSAERTGGSVSTLTIQRTQQEDSAVYLCASSWVGTGELFFGEGSRLTVL.

The chain uses TRBV6-2 or TRBV6-3 and TRBJ2-7, with no clear D. The V end lost 4 bases, the J end lost 5 bases, and 9 bases lay between the germline ends. Per germline, CDR1 MNHEY and CDR2 SVGEGT. The CDR3 loop spans 12 amino acids. The CDR3, as DNA: TGTGCCAGCAGTTCCTACATGGACGAGCAGTACTTC. It encodes CASSSYMDEQYF.

The V gene is TRBV28, the J gene TRBJ2-5; D gene ambiguous. Germline loops: CDR1 MDHEN, CDR2 SYDVKM. The V gene lost 6 bases and the J gene lost 5 bases, with 16 bases spanning the gap. The CDR3 contains 14 residues. For the CDR3, the DNA is TGTGCCAGCAGAAATGACCGGGCCCCCGAGACCCAGTACTTC. The encoded protein is CASRNDRAPETQYF.

In its sample, this clonotype was seen many times. This CDR3 reads CASSLSTRGRMNTGELFF. The CDR3 DNA follows: TGTGCCAGCAGCTTATCGACTCGCGGGCGTATGAACACCGGGGAGCTGTTTTTT. The chain is built from TRBV7-8 and TRBJ2-2; possibly TRBD2 for D (5 bases). Germline loops: CDR1 SGHVS, CDR2 FQNEAQ. V gave up 2 bases and J gave up 1 base, with 17 bases separating them. CDR3 length: 18 amino acids.

The chain combines TRBV18 with TRBJ2-5, with D tentatively TRBD2 (6 bases). Trimming shortened V by 8 bases and J by 2 bases, and 15 bases separated the two germline ends. The CDR3 spans 14 residues. Germline V gives CDR1 KGHSH, CDR2 LQKENI. Here the CDR3 DNA reads TGTGCCAGCCGGAGGGGCCTAGGGCAAGAGACCCAGTACTTC. Translation gives CASRRGLGQETQYF.

This clonotype was seen ten or more times. The rearrangement uses TRBV7-6 and TRBJ2-7; D might be TRBD2 (5 bases). CDR3 length equals 15 residues. The V end lost 3 bases, the J end lost 3 bases, and 15 bases lay between the germline ends. From germline, CDR1 is SGHVS and CDR2 FNYEAQ. CDR3 sequence: CASSLSSAGLYEQYF. Here the CDR3 DNA reads TGTGCCAGCAGCTTGAGTAGCGCGGGCCTCTACGAGCAGTACTTC.

The CDR3 is CASSLGRMRNTGELFF. CDR3 bases: TGTGCCAGCAGTTTAGGCAGAATGAGGAACACCGGGGAGCTGTTTTTT. The chain joins TRBV28 to TRBJ2-2; D gene uncertain. This CDR3 comprises 16 residues. In germline, CDR1 is MDHEN, CDR2 SYDVKM. Trimming shortened V by 2 bases and J by 1 base, and 11 bases separated the two germline ends.